This T cell receptor (beta chain) was identified in a study of blood T cell repertoires in COVID-19. Study background: The analysed material was cDNA or gDNA that came from T cells, B-cell-depleted T cells, or PBMCs.

Assay: immunoSEQ multiplex PCR; the TCRdb copy retains only in-frame clones and omits some. This sample carries about 120,000 clones, around 90% of them seen once, and the ten largest clones take 3.8%. Germline V gene sequence: CDR1 MRHNA, CDR2 SNTAGT. The CDR3 has 14 residues. Trimming stripped 6 bases from V and 3 bases from J, with 11 bases between. Sequencing input: peripheral blood. The origin of this receptor is a woman aged 55-75 years with COVID-19, enrolled during active disease. The gene calls are TRBV6-4 and TRBJ2-2, with a tentative D call TRBD2 (6 bases). In nucleotides, the CDR3 is TGTGCCAGCAGACCCGGGGGAGACACCGGGGAGCTGTTTTTT. It yields the protein CASRPGGDTGELFF.